Sequencing of this T cell receptor (beta chain) was carried out in a study of T cell responses to AZD1222 COVID-19 vaccine. Regarding the study as a whole: Close to half of all spike-specific TCRs reportedly target regions of the variants that are unmutated.

In regard to this clone: Its antigen remains unidentified.

Germline CDR1 MGHRA, CDR2 YSYEKL. There are 16 residues in the CDR3. V lost 0 bases and J 4 bases, leaving 12 bases between the germline ends. This table comes from immunoSEQ multiplex PCR, and its TCRdb copy is limited to in-frame clones, with some not included. The sample carries more than 150,000 clones, 92% recorded once. The rearrangement links TRBV4-1 to TRBJ2-2, with D perhaps matching TRBD2 (6 bases). This receptor was taken from an adult who received the AZD1222 COVID-19 vaccine. This material consisted of peripheral blood, taken 28 days after the second AZD1222 dose. CDR3 region: CASSQDGGRFTGELFF. Here the CDR3 DNA reads TGCGCCAGCAGCCAAGATGGTGGGAGGTTCACCGGGGAGCTGTTTTTT.